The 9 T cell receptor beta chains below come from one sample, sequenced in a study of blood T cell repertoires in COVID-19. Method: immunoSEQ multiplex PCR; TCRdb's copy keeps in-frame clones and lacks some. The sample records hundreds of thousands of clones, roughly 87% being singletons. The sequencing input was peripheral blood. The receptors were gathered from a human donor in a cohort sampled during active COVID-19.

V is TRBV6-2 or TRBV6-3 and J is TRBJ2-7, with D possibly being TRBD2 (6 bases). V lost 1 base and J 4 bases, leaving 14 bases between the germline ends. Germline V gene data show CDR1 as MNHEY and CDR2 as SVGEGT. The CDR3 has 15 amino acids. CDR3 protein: CASSYYGLGRYEQYF. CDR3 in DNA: TGTGCCAGCAGTTACTATGGTTTGGGGAGGTACGAGCAGTACTTC.

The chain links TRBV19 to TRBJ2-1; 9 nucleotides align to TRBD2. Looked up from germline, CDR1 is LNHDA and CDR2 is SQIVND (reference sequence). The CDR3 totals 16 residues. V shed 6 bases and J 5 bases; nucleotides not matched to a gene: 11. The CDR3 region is CASREFSGRTHNEQFF. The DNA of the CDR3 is TGTGCCAGTAGGGAGTTCAGCGGGAGGACTCACAATGAGCAGTTCTTC.

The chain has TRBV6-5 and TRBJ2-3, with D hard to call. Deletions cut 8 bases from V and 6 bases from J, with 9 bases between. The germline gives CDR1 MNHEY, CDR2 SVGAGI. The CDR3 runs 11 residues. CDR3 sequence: CASSVMDTQYF. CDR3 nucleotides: TGTGCCAGCTCGGTAATGGATACGCAGTATTTT.

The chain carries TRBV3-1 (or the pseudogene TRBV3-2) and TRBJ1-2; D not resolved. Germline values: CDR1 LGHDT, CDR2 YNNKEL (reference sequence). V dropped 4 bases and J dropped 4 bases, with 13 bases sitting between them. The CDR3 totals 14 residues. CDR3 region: CASSLRQTSYGYTF. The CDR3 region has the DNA TGTGCCAGCAGCCTCCGGCAGACTAGCTATGGCTACACCTTC.

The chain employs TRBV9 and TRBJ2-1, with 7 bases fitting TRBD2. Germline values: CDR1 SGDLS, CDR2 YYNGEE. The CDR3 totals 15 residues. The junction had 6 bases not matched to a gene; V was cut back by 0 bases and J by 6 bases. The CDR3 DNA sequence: TGTGCCAGCAGCGTAGTCGGGGGGAGTGGCAATGAGCAGTTCTTC. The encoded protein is CASSVVGGSGNEQFF.

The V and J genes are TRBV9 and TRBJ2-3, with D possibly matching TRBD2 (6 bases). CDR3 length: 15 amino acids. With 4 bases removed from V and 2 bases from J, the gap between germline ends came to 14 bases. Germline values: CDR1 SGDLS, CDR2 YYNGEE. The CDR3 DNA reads TGTGCCAGCAGCCCGGATGCGGGATACACAGATACGCAGTATTTT. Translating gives CASSPDAGYTDTQYF.

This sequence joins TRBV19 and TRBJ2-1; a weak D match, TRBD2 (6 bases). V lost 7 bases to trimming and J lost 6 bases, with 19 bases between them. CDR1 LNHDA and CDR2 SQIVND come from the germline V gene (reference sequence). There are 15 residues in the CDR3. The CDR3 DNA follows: TGTGCCAGTAATTACGGCGGGAAAACTTCCAATGAGCAGTTCTTC. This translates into CASNYGGKTSNEQFF.

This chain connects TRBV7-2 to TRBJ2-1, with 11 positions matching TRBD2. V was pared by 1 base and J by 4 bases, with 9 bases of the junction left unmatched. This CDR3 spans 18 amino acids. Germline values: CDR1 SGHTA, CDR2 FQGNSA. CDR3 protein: CASSLGGSGLAVYNEQFF. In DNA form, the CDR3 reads TGTGCCAGCAGCTTAGGGGGATCGGGACTAGCGGTTTACAATGAGCAGTTCTTC. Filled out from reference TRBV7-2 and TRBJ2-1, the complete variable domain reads GAGVSQSPSNKVTEKGKDVELRCDPISGHTALYWYRQSLGQGLEFLIYFQGNSAPDKSGLPSDRFSAERTGGSVSTLTIQRTQQEDSAVYLCASSLGGSGLAVYNEQFFGPGTRLTVL.

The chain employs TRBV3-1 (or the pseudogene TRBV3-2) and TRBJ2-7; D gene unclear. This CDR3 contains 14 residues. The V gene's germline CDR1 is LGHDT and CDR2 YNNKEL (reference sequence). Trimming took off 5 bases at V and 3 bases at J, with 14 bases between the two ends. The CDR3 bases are TGTGCCAGCAGCGACCTCCCGGGTATCTACGAGCAGTACTTC. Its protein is CASSDLPGIYEQYF.